The present entry profiles one T cell receptor (beta chain) with its context. Its antigen is as yet unknown. The sample is drawn from a study of identical twins' blood T cells. Looking at the study overall: About 12 libraries, six alpha and six beta, gave some 50 million reads.

Study-wide results and limits: Shared CDR3 clonotype counts tracked mainly the product of cloneset sizes.

Per the original methods: Clonotypes per individual ranged from about 100,000 to nearly 550,000. TCRdb reprocessed the 5' RACE reads with MiXCR, giving one entry per CDR3 protein. TCRdb's processing, not the study's, gives the V and J calls here. The sample records 350,000 to 400,000 distinct CDR3 sequences, about 28% being singletons. Trimming removed 6 bases from V and 5 bases from J, with 19 bases in between. This CDR3 has 14 amino acids. CDR1 is SQVTM and CDR2 is ANQGSEA in the germline V gene. The rearrangement joins TRBV29-1 to TRBJ1-2; weak D call: TRBD1 (6 bases). This TCR was sampled from a woman between 18 and 49 years old in good health. Sequencing used PBMCs. The CDR3 coding sequence is TGCAGCGTCGGAAGCGGGACAAAGGGGTATGGCTACACCTTC. Translating it yields CSVGSGTKGYGYTF.